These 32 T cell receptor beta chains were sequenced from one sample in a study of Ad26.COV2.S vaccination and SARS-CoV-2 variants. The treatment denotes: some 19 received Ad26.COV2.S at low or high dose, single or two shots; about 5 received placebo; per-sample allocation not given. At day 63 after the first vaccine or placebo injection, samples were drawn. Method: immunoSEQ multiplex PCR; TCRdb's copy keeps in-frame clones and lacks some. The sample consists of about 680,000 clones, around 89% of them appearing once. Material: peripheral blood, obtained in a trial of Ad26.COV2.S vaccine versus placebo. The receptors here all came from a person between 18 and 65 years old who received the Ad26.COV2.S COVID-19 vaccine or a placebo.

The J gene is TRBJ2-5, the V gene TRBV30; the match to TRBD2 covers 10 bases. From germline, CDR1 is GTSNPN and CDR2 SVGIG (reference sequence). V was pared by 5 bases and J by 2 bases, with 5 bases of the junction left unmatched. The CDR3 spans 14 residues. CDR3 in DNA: TGTGCCTGGGAACCGGGACTAGCGCAAGAGACCCAGTACTTC. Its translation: CAWEPGLAQETQYF.

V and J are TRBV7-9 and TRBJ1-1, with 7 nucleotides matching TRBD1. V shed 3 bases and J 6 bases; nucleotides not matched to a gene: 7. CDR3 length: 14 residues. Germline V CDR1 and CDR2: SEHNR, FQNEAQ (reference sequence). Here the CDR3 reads CASSLDRKYPEAFF. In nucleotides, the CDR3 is TGTGCCAGCAGCTTGGACAGGAAGTATCCTGAAGCTTTCTTT.

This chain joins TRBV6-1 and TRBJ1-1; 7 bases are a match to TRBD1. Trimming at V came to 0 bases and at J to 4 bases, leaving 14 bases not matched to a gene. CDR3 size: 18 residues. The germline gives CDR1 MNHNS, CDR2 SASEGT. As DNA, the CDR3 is TGTGCCAGCAGTGAAGCGGGGAAATGGAGCAGGGGGTTCACTGAAGCTTTCTTT. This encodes CASSEAGKWSRGFTEAFF.

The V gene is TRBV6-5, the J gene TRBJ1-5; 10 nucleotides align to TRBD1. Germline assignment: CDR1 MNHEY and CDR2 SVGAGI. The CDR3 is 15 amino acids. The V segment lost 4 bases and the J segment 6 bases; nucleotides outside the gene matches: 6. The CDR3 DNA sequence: TGTGCCAGCAGTTTGACAGGGGGCGGGGGTCAGCCCCAGCATTTT. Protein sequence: CASSLTGGGGQPQHF.

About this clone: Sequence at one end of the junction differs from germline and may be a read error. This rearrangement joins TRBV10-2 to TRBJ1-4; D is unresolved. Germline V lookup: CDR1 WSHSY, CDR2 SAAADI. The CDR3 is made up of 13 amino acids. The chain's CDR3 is CASRELTNEKLFF. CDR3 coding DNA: TGCGCCAGCAGGGAGTTGACTAATGAAAAACTGTTTTTT.

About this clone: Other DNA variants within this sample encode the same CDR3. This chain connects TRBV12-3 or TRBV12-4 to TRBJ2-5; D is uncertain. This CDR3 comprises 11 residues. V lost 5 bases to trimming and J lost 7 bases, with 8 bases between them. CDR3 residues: CASSPGGTQYF. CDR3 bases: TGTGCCAGCAGTCCTGGCGGGACCCAGTACTTC.

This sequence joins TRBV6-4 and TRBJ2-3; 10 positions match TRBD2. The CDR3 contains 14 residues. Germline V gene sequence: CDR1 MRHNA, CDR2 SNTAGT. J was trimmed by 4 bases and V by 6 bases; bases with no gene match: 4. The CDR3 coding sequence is TGTGCCAGCAGAAAGGGACTAGCGTCAGATACGCAGTATTTT. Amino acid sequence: CASRKGLASDTQYF.

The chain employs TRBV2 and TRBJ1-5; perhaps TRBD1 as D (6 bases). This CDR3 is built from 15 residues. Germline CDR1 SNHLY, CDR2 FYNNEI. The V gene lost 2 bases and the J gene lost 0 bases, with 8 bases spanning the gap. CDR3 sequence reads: CASSEQGHSNQPQHF. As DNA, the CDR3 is TGTGCCAGCAGTGAACAGGGGCATAGCAATCAGCCCCAGCATTTT.

The CDR3: CSVGRRAVNTGELFF. The CDR3 DNA sequence: TGCAGCGTGGGCCGAAGGGCGGTGAACACCGGGGAGCTGTTTTTT. The chain employs TRBV29-1 and TRBJ2-2; D is unclear. Between the trimmed V and J ends, which lost 6 bases and 1 base, there was a span of 15 bases. The germline gives CDR1 SQVTM, CDR2 ANQGSEA. CDR3 length equals 15 residues.

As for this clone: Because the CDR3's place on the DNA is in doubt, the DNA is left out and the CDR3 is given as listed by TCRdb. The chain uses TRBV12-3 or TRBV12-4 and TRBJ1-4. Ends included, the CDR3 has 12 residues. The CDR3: CASSSSREKLFF.

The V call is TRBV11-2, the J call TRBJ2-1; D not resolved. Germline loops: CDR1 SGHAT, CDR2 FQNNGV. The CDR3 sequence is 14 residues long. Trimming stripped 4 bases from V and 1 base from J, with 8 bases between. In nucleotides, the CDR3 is TGTGCCAGCAGCTACCTAGTATCCTACAATGAGCAGTTCTTC. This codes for CASSYLVSYNEQFF.

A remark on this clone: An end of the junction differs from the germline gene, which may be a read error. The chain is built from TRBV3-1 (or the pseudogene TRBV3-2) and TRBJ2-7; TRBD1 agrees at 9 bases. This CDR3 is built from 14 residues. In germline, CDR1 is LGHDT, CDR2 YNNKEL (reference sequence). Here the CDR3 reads CASSQDLLGQGADF. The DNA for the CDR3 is TGTGCCAGCAGCCAAGACCTTCTGGGACAGGGAGCGGACTTC.

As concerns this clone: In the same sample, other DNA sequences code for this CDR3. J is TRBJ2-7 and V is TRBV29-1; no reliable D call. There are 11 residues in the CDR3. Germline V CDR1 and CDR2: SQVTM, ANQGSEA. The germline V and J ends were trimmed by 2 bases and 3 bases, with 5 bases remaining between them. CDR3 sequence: CSVETSYEQYF. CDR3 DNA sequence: TGCAGCGTTGAAACCAGCTACGAGCAGTACTTC.

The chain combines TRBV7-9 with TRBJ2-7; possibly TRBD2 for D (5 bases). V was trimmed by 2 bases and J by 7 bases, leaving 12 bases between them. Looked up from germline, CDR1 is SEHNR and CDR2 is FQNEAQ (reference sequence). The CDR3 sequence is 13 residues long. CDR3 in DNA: TGTGCCAGCAGCTTATCCCCTAGCTGGGAGCAGTACTTC. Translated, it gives CASSLSPSWEQYF.

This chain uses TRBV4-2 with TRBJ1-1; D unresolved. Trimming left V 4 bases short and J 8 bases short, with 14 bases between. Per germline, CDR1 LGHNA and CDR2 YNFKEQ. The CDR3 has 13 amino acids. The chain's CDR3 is CASSPGGRIEAFF. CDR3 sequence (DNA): TGTGCCAGCAGCCCTGGTGGACGGATCGAAGCTTTCTTT.

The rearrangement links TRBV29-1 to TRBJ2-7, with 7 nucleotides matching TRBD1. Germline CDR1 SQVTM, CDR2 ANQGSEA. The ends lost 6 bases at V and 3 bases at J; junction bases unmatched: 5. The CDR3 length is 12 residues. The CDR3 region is CSVAGTDYEQYF. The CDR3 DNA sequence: TGCAGCGTGGCCGGGACAGACTACGAGCAGTACTTC.

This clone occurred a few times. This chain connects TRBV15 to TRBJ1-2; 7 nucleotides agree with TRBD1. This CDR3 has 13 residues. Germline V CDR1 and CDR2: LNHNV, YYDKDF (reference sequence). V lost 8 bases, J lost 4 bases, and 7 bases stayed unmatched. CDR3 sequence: CATSAGGTYGYTF. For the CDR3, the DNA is TGTGCCACCTCAGCAGGGGGGACCTATGGCTACACCTTC.

CDR3 DNA sequence: TGTGCCACCAGCAGAGCCAGGGGGGACACTGAAGCTTTCTTT. It codes for CATSRARGDTEAFF. The chain joins TRBV15 to TRBJ1-1, with 7 bases identical to TRBD1. The junction had 2 bases not matched to a gene; V was cut back by 1 base and J by 3 bases. The CDR3 is made up of 14 amino acids. CDR1 and CDR2 from the germline V gene are LNHNV and YYDKDF (reference sequence).

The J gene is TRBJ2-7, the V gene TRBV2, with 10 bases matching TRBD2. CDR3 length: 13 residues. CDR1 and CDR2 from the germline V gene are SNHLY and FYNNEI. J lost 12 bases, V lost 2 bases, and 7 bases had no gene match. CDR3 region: CASSEYLAGASYF. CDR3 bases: TGTGCCAGCAGTGAATATCTAGCGGGAGCTTCGTACTTC. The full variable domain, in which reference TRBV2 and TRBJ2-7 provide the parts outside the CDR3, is EPEVTQTPSHQVTQMGQEVILRCVPISNHLYFYWYRQILGQKVEFLVSFYNNEISEKSEIFDDQFSVERPDGSNFTLKIRSTKLEDSAMYFCASSEYLAGASYFGPGTRLTVT.

The CDR3 loop reads CAFSSRAGYGYTF. The CDR3 DNA follows: TGTGCCTTTTCGTCCAGGGCAGGCTATGGCTACACCTTC. This rearrangement joins TRBV10-3 to TRBJ1-2; TRBD1 is a possible D gene (5 bases). Trimming removed 11 bases from V and 4 bases from J, with 17 bases in between. Germline CDR1 is ENHRY and CDR2 is SYGVKD. This CDR3 has 13 amino acids.

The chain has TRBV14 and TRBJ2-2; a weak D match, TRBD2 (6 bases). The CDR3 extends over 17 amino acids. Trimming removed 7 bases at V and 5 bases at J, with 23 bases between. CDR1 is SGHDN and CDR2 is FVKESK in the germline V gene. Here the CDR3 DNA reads TGTGCCAGCACCTCGGGACTGGGGAAGATGGGGACCGGGGAGCTGTTTTTT. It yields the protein CASTSGLGKMGTGELFF.

This chain's CDR3 is CSAETGVGYTF. CDR3 bases: TGCAGTGCTGAGACGGGGGTCGGCTACACCTTC. V is TRBV20-1 and J is TRBJ1-2, with D perhaps matching TRBD1 (5 bases). Looked up from germline, CDR1 is DFQATT and CDR2 is SNEGSKA (reference sequence). With 5 bases removed from V and 8 bases from J, the gap between germline ends came to 12 bases. This CDR3 region has 11 residues.

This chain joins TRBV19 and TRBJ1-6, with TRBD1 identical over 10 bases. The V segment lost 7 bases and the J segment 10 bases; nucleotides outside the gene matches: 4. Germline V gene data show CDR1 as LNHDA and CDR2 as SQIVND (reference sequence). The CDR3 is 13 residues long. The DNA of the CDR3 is TGTGCCAGTAACTCGGGACAGGGGTCACCCCTCCACTTT. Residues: CASNSGQGSPLHF. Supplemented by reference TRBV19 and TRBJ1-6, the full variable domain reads DGGITQSPKYLFRKEGQNVTLSCEQNLNHDAMYWYRQDPGQGLRLIYYSQIVNDFQKGDIAEGYSVSREKKESFPLTVTSAQKNPTAFYLCASNSGQGSPLHFGNGTRLTVT.

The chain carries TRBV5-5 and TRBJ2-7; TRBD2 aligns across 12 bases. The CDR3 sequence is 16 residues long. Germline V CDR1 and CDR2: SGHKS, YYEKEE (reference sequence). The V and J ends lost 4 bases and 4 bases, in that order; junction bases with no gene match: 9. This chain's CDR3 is CASSMGLAGLGYEQYF. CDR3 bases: TGTGCCAGCAGCATGGGACTAGCGGGTCTAGGTTACGAGCAGTACTTC.

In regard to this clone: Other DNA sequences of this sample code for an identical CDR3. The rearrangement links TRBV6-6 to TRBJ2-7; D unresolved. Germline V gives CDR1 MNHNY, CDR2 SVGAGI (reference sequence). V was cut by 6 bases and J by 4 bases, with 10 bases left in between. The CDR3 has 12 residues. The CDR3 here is CASSPGVYEQYF. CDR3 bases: TGTGCCAGCAGCCCTGGGGTGTACGAGCAGTACTTC.

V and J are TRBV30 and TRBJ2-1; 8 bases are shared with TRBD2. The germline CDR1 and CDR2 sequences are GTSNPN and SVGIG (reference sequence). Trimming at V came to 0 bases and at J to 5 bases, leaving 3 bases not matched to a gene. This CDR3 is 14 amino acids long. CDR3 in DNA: TGTGCCTGGAGTGTCGGACTAGCTAACAATGAGCAGTTCTTC. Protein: CAWSVGLANNEQFF.

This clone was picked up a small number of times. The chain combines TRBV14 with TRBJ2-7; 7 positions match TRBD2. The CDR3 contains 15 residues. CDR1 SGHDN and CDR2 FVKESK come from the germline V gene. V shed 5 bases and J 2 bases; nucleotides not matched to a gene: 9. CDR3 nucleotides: TGTGCCAGCAGCTCTCTCGCTAGCGGTCCCTACGAGCAGTACTTC. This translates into CASSSLASGPYEQYF.

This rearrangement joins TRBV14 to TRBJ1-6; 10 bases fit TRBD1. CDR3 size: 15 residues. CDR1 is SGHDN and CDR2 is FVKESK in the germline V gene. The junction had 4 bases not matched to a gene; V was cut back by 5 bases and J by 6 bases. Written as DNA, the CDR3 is TGTGCCAGCAGCGTAGACAGGGGGCTTAATTCACCCCTCCACTTT. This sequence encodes CASSVDRGLNSPLHF.

For the CDR3, the DNA is TGTGCCACCAGTCCAACGGCGGGGCCCTACAATGAGCAGTTCTTC. Translating gives CATSPTAGPYNEQFF. The chain recombines TRBV24-1 with TRBJ2-1; weak D call: TRBD2 (6 bases). CDR3 length: 15 residues. Trimming removed 6 bases at V and 2 bases at J, with 13 bases between. In germline, CDR1 is KGHDR, CDR2 SFDVKD.

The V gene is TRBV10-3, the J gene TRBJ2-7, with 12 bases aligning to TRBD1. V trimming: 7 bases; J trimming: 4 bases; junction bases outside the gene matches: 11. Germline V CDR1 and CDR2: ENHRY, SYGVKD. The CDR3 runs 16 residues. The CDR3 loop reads CAINTSPGQGAYEQYF. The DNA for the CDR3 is TGTGCCATCAACACGAGCCCGGGACAGGGGGCTTACGAGCAGTACTTC.

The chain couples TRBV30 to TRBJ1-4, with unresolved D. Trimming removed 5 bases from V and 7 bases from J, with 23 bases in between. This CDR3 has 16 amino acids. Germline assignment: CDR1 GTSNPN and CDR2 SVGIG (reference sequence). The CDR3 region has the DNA TGTGCCTGGTCCATACCCGAAACTTCGGCAGGTGAAAAACTGTTTTTT. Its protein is CAWSIPETSAGEKLFF.

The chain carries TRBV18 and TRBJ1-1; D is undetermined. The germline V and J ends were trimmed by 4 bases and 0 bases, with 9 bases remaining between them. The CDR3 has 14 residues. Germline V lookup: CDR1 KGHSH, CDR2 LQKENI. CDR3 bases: TGTGCCAGCTCACGGGAGAATTTGAACACTGAAGCTTTCTTT. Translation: CASSRENLNTEAFF.